Here is one TCR beta chain with its context. This record comes from a study of control samples from healthy donors and cancer patients. Looked up from germline, CDR1 is SGHDT and CDR2 is YYEEEE. The length of the CDR3 is 16 residues. Trimming removed 1 base at V and 3 bases at J, with 15 bases between. Some clones are missing from TCRdb's copy, which holds only in-frame ones; the method was immunoSEQ multiplex PCR. The data show over 80,000 clones, 82% seen once. The TCR originated in a man aged 60-69 years in good health. The chain is built from TRBV5-6 and TRBJ2-3; unclear D gene. The sequencing input was blood. CDR3 DNA: TGTGCCAGCAGCTTGAGTGGTTATACACTAACAGATACGCAGTATTTT. Amino acid sequence: CASSLSGYTLTDTQYF.